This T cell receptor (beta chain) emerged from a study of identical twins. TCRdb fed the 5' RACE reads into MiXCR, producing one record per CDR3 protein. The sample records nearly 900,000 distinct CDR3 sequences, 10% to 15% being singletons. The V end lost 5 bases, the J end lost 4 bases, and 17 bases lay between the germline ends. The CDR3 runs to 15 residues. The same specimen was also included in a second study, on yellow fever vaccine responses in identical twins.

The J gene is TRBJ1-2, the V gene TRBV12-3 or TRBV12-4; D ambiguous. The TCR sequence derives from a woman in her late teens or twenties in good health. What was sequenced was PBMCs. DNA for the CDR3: TGTGCCAGCAGTCCTCTTGCGGGCGGACTCTATGGCTACACCTTC. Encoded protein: CASSPLAGGLYGYTF.